What follows is one TCR beta chain and its context. This CDR3 is 16 amino acids long. Germline CDR1 is MNHEY and CDR2 is SMNVEV (reference sequence). V was clipped by 4 bases and J by 6 bases, with 21 bases between them. The sample originates from a study of cytomegalovirus exposure and HLA in healthy donors. The PCR employed 60 Vbeta primers together with 13 Jbeta primers. The data were produced by immunoSEQ multiplex PCR, yet TCRdb's version contains in-frame clones alone and is incomplete. Found here are 75,000 to 90,000 clones; the top ten clones hold around 1.6%. The sequenced sample consisted of PBMCs. This sequence joins TRBV27 and TRBJ1-2, with D maybe TRBD1 (6 bases). The TCR originated in a woman aged 60-75 years in good health and CMV-seronegative. CDR3 coding DNA: TGTGCCAGCAGTTCATCATATACCGGGACACTCAATGGCTACACCTTC. Amino acid sequence: CASSSSYTGTLNGYTF.